This TCR beta chain is drawn from a study of breast tumors, draining lymph nodes, adjacent tissues. Points from the study as a whole: Luminal-like breast cancer showed significantly higher tumor–nontumor repertoire similarity than basal-like. Most tumor T cells seemingly derive from lymph node, then expand in tumor. Tumor repertoires ranked between lymph nodes and nontumor tissue in diversity, with V and J gene preferences. Tumor T cell lymph node origin was a supported hypothesis, not proven.

This CDR3 has 17 residues. CDR1 is KGHSH, CDR2 LQKENI, per germline. Unmatched junction bases numbered 13, after V lost 5 bases and J lost 6 bases. Turning to this clonotype: As yet, its antigen is unknown.

The lymph nodes were axillary draining lymph nodes from breast cancer patients. Using its own MiXCR run on the multiplex PCR reads, TCRdb lists one record per CDR3 protein. The sample has 190,000 or so distinct CDR3 sequences, approximately 33% seen once. This chain links TRBV18 with TRBJ2-2; 9 nucleotides align to TRBD1. Sequences were obtained from axillary lymph node tissue. This clonotype was sampled from a female donor with breast cancer. Some clones in this sample may be carry-over from other donors' samples. In nucleotides, the CDR3 is TGTGCCAGCTCATCCCGTCCCGCGGACAGGGGAGCCGGGGAGCTGTTTTTT. This sequence encodes CASSSRPADRGAGELFF.